This T cell receptor beta chain comes out of a study of identical twins. Turning to this clonotype: What it recognizes is unknown.

A universal primer site arose from template switching, and cDNA bore unique molecular identifiers. TCRdb analysed the 5' RACE reads with MiXCR anew, one entry per CDR3 protein. This sample carries some 330,000 distinct CDR3 sequences, 8.5% to 10% of them seen once, and the ten largest clones take more than 8%. Trimming took off 1 base at V and 5 bases at J, with 13 bases between the two ends. Germline values: CDR1 SGHAT, CDR2 FQNNGV. CDR3 length: 15 amino acids. Study findings and constraints: Memory repertoires lacked the insertion deficit that abundant cord blood beta clonotypes showed. Weaker excess twin sharing was seen among beta out-of-frame sequences.

V usage is TRBV11-2 and J usage is TRBJ2-3; possibly TRBD2 for D (6 bases). The sample taken for sequencing was naive T cells sorted from blood. The source of this sequence is a woman between 50 and 59 years old in good health. DNA of the CDR3: TGTGCCAGCAGCTTAGTAGGCGGGGCGGGAGATACGCAGTATTTT. Protein product: CASSLVGGAGDTQYF.